Listed below are T cell receptor beta chains from one sample, sequenced in a study of OX40 agonist ivuxolimab in advanced cancers. This table comes from immunoSEQ multiplex PCR, and its TCRdb copy is limited to in-frame clones, with some not included. The data contain approximately 10,000 clones, roughly 90% of them singletons. This specimen was CD4+ or CD8+ T cells sorted from blood, taken in a trial of the OX40 agonist ivuxolimab. All receptors come from an adult with an advanced solid tumor such as melanoma, head and neck, liver or kidney cancer. Each CDR3 is given with its conserved first and last residue. The order of the fields is D gene, J gene, clone size, V gene, CDR3 DNA, CDR3 protein. The D gene is left open where the match is weak. The listing skips clone size in some rows; elsewhere it reads once, few, many or a size class.

D: .; J: TRBJ2-7; size: .; V: TRBV11-2; DNA: TGTGCCAGCAGCCCAACCGGACAGATCTACGAGCAGTACTTC; CDR3: CASSPTGQIYEQYF
D: .; J: TRBJ1-5; size: .; V: TRBV30; DNA: TGTGCCTGGACTGCGTTAAGACAGAGGAATAGCAATCAGCCCCAGCATTTT; CDR3: CAWTALRQRNSNQPQHF
D: .; J: TRBJ1-1; size: .; V: TRBV7-2; DNA: TGTGCCAGCAGCTCTGGACAGAACACTGAAGCTTTCTTT; CDR3: CASSSGQNTEAFF
D: .; J: TRBJ2-3; size: .; V: TRBV11-3; DNA: TGTGCCAGCAGCTTAGGTCGAGCCACAGATACGCAGTATTTT; CDR3: CASSLGRATDTQYF
D: .; J: TRBJ1-1; size: few; V: TRBV19; DNA: TGTGCCAGTAATGGGGGCGCAGGAGCTTTCTTT; CDR3: CASNGGAGAFF
D: TRBD1; J: TRBJ2-7; size: .; V: TRBV19; DNA: TGTGCCAGTAGTACGACAGGGTCCTACGAGCAGTACTTC; CDR3: CASSTTGSYEQYF
D: TRBD1; J: TRBJ1-1; size: .; V: TRBV7-9; DNA: TGTGCCAGCAGCTCACAGGGGTACACTGAAGCTTTCTTT; CDR3: CASSSQGYTEAFF
D: .; J: TRBJ1-2; size: once; V: TRBV28; DNA: TGTGCCAGCAGTTCGACCACTAACTATGGCTACACCTTC; CDR3: CASSSTTNYGYTF
D: TRBD2; J: TRBJ2-1; size: .; V: TRBV6-6; DNA: TGTGCCAGCAGTTACTCTTCGGGACTAGAACGTTTCTTC; CDR3: CASSYSSGLERFF
D: .; J: TRBJ2-3; size: .; V: TRBV7-9; DNA: TGTGCCAGCAGCTTAAGAGTAGGTTTGCGAGATACGCAGTATTTT; CDR3: CASSLRVGLRDTQYF
D: TRBD1; J: TRBJ1-5; size: .; V: TRBV6-5; DNA: TGTGCCAGCAGCCTCGCCAGGGGGCTAGGACAGCCCCAGCATTTT; CDR3: CASSLARGLGQPQHF
D: .; J: TRBJ2-4; size: .; V: TRBV7-9; DNA: TGTGCCAGCAGCTTAGTGTTAGCCAAAAACATTCAGTACTTC; CDR3: CASSLVLAKNIQYF
D: TRBD1; J: TRBJ2-7; size: once; V: TRBV4-1; DNA: TGCGCCAGCAGGGGACAGGGGGCGAACGAGCAGTACTTC; CDR3: CASRGQGANEQYF
D: TRBD2; J: TRBJ2-1; size: .; V: TRBV2; DNA: TGTGCCAGCATAATTCTAGCGGGGGGGCGTGAGCAGTTCTTC; CDR3: CASIILAGGREQFF
D: TRBD1; J: TRBJ1-2; size: .; V: TRBV4-1; DNA: TGCGCCAGCAGCCAAGTGGAGGGGGCGGGCTATGGCTACACCTTC; CDR3: CASSQVEGAGYGYTF
D: TRBD1; J: TRBJ1-3; size: few; V: TRBV5-6; DNA: TGTGCCAGCAGTCAGGGGGGCGTCTCTGGAAACACCATATATTTT; CDR3: CASSQGGVSGNTIYF
D: TRBD2; J: TRBJ2-1; size: .; V: TRBV7-6; DNA: TGTGCCAGCAGCTCGACTAGCGGGGGGTATGACGATGAGCAGTTCTTC; CDR3: CASSSTSGGYDDEQFF
D: .; J: TRBJ2-7; size: .; V: TRBV7-9; DNA: TGTGCCAGCAGCTTCGTCGGTAGATACGAGCAGTACTTC; CDR3: CASSFVGRYEQYF
D: .; J: TRBJ1-1; size: .; V: TRBV19; DNA: TGTGCCAGTAGTATAGAAGGGACATTAGCTTTCTTT; CDR3: CASSIEGTLAFF
D: .; J: TRBJ2-6; size: .; V: TRBV19; DNA: TGTGCCAGTACCTCATGGATGGACTCTGGGGCCAACGTCCTGACTTTC; CDR3: CASTSWMDSGANVLTF
D: .; J: TRBJ1-5; size: .; V: TRBV15; DNA: TGTGCCACCAGCAGAGTCGGGGGAAATCAGCCCCAGCATTTT; CDR3: CATSRVGGNQPQHF
D: .; J: TRBJ1-1; size: .; V: TRBV6-5; DNA: TGTGCCAGCAGTTACACAGCCGGGATGAACACTGAAGCTTTCTTT; CDR3: CASSYTAGMNTEAFF
D: .; J: TRBJ1-1; size: .; V: TRBV5-4; DNA: TGTGCCACCCAAGACAGACTGAACACTGAAGCTTTCTTT; CDR3: CATQDRLNTEAFF
D: TRBD1; J: TRBJ1-1; size: .; V: TRBV19; DNA: TGTGCCAGTAGTAGCGGACAGGGGTGGACTGAAGCTTTCTTT; CDR3: CASSSGQGWTEAFF
D: TRBD1; J: TRBJ1-1; size: .; V: TRBV7-8; DNA: TGTGCCAGCAGCGGGACAGGGGACACTGAAGCTTTCTTT; CDR3: CASSGTGDTEAFF
D: .; J: TRBJ2-1; size: .; V: TRBV9; DNA: TGTGCCAGCAGCGGTTTAAGGGCCGACAATGAGCAGTTCTTC; CDR3: CASSGLRADNEQFF
D: .; J: TRBJ2-7; size: .; V: TRBV4-1; DNA: TGCGCCAGCAGCCAAGACCCACCTGGGGACGAGCAGTACTTC; CDR3: CASSQDPPGDEQYF
D: .; J: TRBJ2-3; size: .; V: TRBV5-8; DNA: TGTGCCAGCAGCTTGGAACAGTTCACAGATACGCAGTATTTT; CDR3: CASSLEQFTDTQYF
D: .; J: TRBJ2-7; size: .; V: TRBV5-1; DNA: TGCGCCAGCAGCTTGTCTAGGGGGTTCGACGAGCAGTACTTC; CDR3: CASSLSRGFDEQYF
D: .; J: TRBJ2-2; size: .; V: TRBV19; DNA: TGTGCCAGTAGTATCTCCGCAGCGCTGAACACCGGGGAGCTGTTTTTT; CDR3: CASSISAALNTGELFF
D: .; J: TRBJ1-1; size: .; V: TRBV5-1; DNA: TGCGCCAGCAGCTTTGAGCCGGGGGTGATCGAAGCTTTCTTT; CDR3: CASSFEPGVIEAFF
D: .; J: TRBJ1-1; size: once; V: TRBV28; DNA: TGTGCCAGCAGTTTACAGGGTGGGACTGAAGCTTTCTTT; CDR3: CASSLQGGTEAFF
D: TRBD2; J: TRBJ2-2; size: .; V: TRBV4-1; DNA: TGCGCCAGCGGGCCGGGAGGACTGAACACCGGGGAGCTGTTTTTT; CDR3: CASGPGGLNTGELFF
D: .; J: TRBJ1-3; size: .; V: TRBV2; DNA: TGTGCCAGCAAAGTCAAGGGTTCTGGAAACACCATATATTTT; CDR3: CASKVKGSGNTIYF
D: TRBD1; J: TRBJ1-1; size: .; V: TRBV11-3; DNA: TGTGCCAGCAGCCCAAGGGGGCCTACTGAAGCTTTCTTT; CDR3: CASSPRGPTEAFF
D: TRBD2; J: TRBJ2-3; size: .; V: TRBV7-9; DNA: TGTGCCAGCAGCTCGTGGGGGGGAGATACGCAGTATTTT; CDR3: CASSSWGGDTQYF
D: .; J: TRBJ2-1; size: .; V: TRBV28; DNA: TGTGCCAGCAGTTTATGGACAGACAATGAGCAGTTCTTC; CDR3: CASSLWTDNEQFF
D: .; J: TRBJ2-2; size: .; V: TRBV6-1; DNA: TGTGCCAGCAGGGGACAACAGAACACCGGGGAGCTGTTTTTT; CDR3: CASRGQQNTGELFF
D: .; J: TRBJ2-6; size: .; V: TRBV11-2; DNA: TGTGCCAGCAGCCTCAGCAACGTCCTGACTTTC; CDR3: CASSLSNVLTF
D: .; J: TRBJ2-7; size: .; V: TRBV11-3; DNA: TGTGCCAGCCGGAGCTCCTACGAGCAGTACTTC; CDR3: CASRSSYEQYF
D: .; J: TRBJ2-2; size: .; V: TRBV14; DNA: TGTGCCAGCAGCCAAGAGGATACCGGGGAGCTGTTTTTT; CDR3: CASSQEDTGELFF
D: TRBD2; J: TRBJ2-1; size: .; V: TRBV11-2; DNA: TGTGCCAGCAGCCCCCTCCTGGCCCGGGGGGGCAATGAGCAGTTCTTC; CDR3: CASSPLLARGGNEQFF
D: .; J: TRBJ2-7; size: .; V: TRBV4-1; DNA: TGCGCCAGCAGCCAAGGACGCGGCGTCTCCTACGAGCAGTACTTC; CDR3: CASSQGRGVSYEQYF
D: TRBD1; J: TRBJ1-1; size: .; V: TRBV5-5; DNA: TGTGCCAGCAGCCCCCACGTCGACAGGGGGAACACTGAAGCTTTCTTT; CDR3: CASSPHVDRGNTEAFF
D: .; J: TRBJ1-5; size: .; V: TRBV2; DNA: TGTGCCAGCACTCAAGGGGTGAGCACAAATCAGCCCCAGCATTTT; CDR3: CASTQGVSTNQPQHF